A selection of T cell receptor beta chains follows, all from one sample in a study of blood T cell repertoires in COVID-19. The method was immunoSEQ multiplex PCR; TCRdb's version includes in-frame clones alone and lacks a portion of them. The sample lists tens of thousands of clones, approximately 86% occurring once. Source material: peripheral blood. These receptors came from a man older than 75 with active or convalescent COVID-19. Both conserved end residues are part of each CDR3.

J gene: TRBJ2-1
V gene: TRBV11-2
CDR3 protein: CASSFRTRSGFSSYNEQFF

J gene: TRBJ2-2
V gene: TRBV5-1
CDR3 protein: CASSLWQGSDTGELFF

J gene: TRBJ1-6
V gene: TRBV3-1/TRBV3-2
CDR3 protein: CASSPRGRSNSPLHF

J gene: TRBJ2-3
V gene: TRBV11-2
CDR3 protein: CASSLGQGENTDTQYF

J gene: TRBJ1-6
V gene: TRBV2
CDR3 protein: CASSDAGQSYNSPLHF

J gene: TRBJ2-3
V gene: TRBV3-1/TRBV3-2
CDR3 protein: CASSQSLAVTQYF

J gene: TRBJ1-5
V gene: TRBV6-5
CDR3 protein: CASRFRRGGQPQHF

J gene: TRBJ2-3
V gene: TRBV5-1
CDR3 protein: CASSLVLAGGSDTQYF

J gene: TRBJ1-5
V gene: TRBV19
CDR3 protein: CASSHLPPGEQPQHF

J gene: TRBJ1-1
V gene: TRBV29-1
CDR3 protein: CSVAPGRNTEAFF

J gene: TRBJ1-2
V gene: TRBV6-5
CDR3 protein: CASSYHAAGSNYGYTF

J gene: TRBJ1-1
V gene: TRBV19
CDR3 protein: CASNSGPAIETEAFF